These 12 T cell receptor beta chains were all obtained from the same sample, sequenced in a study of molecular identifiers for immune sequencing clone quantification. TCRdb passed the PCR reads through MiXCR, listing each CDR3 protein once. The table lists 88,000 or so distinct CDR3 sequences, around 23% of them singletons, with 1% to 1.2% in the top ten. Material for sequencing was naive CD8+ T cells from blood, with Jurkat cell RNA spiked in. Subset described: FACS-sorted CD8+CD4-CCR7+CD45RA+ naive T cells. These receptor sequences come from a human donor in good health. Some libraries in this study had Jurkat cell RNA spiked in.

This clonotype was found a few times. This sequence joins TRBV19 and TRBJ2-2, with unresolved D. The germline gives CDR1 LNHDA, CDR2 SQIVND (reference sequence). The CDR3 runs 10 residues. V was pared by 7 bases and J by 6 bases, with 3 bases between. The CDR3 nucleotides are TGTGCCAGTAAGGCCGGGGAGCTGTTTTTT. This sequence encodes CASKAGELFF.

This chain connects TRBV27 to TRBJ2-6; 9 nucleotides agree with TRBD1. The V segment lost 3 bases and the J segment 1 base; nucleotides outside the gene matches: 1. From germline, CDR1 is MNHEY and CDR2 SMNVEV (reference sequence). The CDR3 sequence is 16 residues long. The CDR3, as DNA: TGTGCCAGCAGTTTGGGGACAGGGTCTGGGGCCAACGTCCTGACTTTC. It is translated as CASSLGTGSGANVLTF.

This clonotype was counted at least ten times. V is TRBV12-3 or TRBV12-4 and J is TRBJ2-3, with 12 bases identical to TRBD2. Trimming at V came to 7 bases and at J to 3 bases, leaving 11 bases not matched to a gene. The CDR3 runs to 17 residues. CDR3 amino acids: CASTRASGGAITDTQYF. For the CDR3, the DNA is TGTGCCAGCACCCGGGCTAGCGGGGGGGCAATAACAGATACGCAGTATTTT.

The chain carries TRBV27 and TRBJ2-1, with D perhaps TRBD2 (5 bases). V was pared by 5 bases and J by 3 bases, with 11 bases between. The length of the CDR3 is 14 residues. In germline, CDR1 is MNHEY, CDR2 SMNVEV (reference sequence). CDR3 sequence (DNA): TGTGCCAGCAGTCTGCGGGCAGTCTACAATGAGCAGTTCTTC. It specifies CASSLRAVYNEQFF.

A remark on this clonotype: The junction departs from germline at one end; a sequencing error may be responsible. CDR3 nucleotides: TGTGCCAGCAGCCAAAGTACTGTAACTGGGGGGACTAAGAACACCGGGGAGCTGCTTTTT. It is translated as CASSQSTVTGGTKNTGELLF. The chain carries TRBV7-3 and TRBJ2-2; 7 bases agree with TRBD2. Per the germline V gene, CDR1 is SGHTA and CDR2 is FQGTGA. The CDR3 runs to 20 residues.

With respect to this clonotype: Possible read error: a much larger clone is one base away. This CDR3 is CAWGTRVETQYF. The DNA of the CDR3 is TGTGCCTGGGGTACGAGGGTCGAGACCCAGTACTTC. The chain recombines TRBV30 with TRBJ2-5; TRBD2 might be the D (5 bases). This CDR3 spans 12 amino acids. In germline, CDR1 is GTSNPN, CDR2 SVGIG (reference sequence). Deletions cut 5 bases from V and 5 bases from J, with 12 bases between.

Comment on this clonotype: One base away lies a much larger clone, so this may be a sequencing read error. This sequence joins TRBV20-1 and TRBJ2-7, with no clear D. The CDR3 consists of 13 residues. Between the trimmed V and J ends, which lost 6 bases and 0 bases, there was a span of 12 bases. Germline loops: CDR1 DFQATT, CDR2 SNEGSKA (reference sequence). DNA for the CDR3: TGCAGTGCCATGGCCACGTTCTCCTACGAGCAGTACTTC. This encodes CSAMATFSYEQYF.

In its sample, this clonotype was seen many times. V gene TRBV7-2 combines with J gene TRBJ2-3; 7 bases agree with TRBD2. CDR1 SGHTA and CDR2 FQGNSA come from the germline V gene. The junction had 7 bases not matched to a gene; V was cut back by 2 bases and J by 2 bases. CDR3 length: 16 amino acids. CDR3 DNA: TGTGCCAGCAGCTTACTCCCGGGGGGTGCCACAGATACGCAGTATTTT. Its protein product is CASSLLPGGATDTQYF.

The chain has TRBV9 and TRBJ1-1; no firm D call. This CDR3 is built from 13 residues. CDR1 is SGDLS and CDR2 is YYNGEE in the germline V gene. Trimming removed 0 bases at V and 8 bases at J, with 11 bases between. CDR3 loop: CASSVEGVSEAFF. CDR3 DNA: TGTGCCAGCAGCGTAGAAGGCGTTTCCGAAGCTTTCTTT.

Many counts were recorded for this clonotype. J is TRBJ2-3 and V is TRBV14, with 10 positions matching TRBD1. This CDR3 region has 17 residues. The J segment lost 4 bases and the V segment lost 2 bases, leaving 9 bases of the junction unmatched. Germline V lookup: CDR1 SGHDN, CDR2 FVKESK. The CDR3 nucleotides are TGTGCCAGCAGCCAAATGTCGGGACAGGGGTTCGCAGATACGCAGTATTTT. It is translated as CASSQMSGQGFADTQYF.

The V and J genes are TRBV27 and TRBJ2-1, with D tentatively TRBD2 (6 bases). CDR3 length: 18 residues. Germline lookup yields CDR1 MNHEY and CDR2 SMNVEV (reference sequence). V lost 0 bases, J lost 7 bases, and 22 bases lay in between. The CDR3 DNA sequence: TGTGCCAGCAGTTTATCGAGAGGGGCGGGGCCTGCTTGGAATGAGCAGTTCTTC. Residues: CASSLSRGAGPAWNEQFF.

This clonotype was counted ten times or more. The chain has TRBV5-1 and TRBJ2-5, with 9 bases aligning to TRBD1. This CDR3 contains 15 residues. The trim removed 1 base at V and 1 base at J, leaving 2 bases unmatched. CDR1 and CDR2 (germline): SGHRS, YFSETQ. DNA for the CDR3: TGCGCCAGCAGCTTGTTGACAGGGGGCCAAGAGACCCAGTACTTC. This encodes CASSLLTGGQETQYF.